What follows are 14 T cell receptor beta chains derived from one specimen sequenced in a study of blood T cell repertoires in COVID-19. TCRdb keeps only in-frame clones here, not all; method: immunoSEQ multiplex PCR. The sample lists approximately 330,000 clones, roughly 90% occurring once. The sample consisted of peripheral blood. The source of these receptors is a woman aged 40 to 50 with COVID-19, enrolled during active disease.

This chain uses TRBV28 with TRBJ1-5; D is undetermined. Looked up from germline, CDR1 is MDHEN and CDR2 is SYDVKM. The CDR3 sequence is 13 residues long. Trimming took off 4 bases at V and 3 bases at J, with 7 bases between the two ends. CDR3 nucleotides: TGTGCCAGCAGTTCTCGGGTCAATCAGCCCCAGCATTTT. Amino acids: CASSSRVNQPQHF.

V usage is TRBV5-4 and J usage is TRBJ1-2; D not resolved. CDR3 size: 15 residues. V was clipped by 4 bases and J by 4 bases, with 17 bases between them. Germline CDR1 is SGHNT and CDR2 is YYREEE (reference sequence). This chain's CDR3 is CASSPEGTLGYGYTF. CDR3 DNA: TGTGCCAGCAGCCCTGAGGGTACGCTAGGCTATGGCTACACCTTC.

This chain connects TRBV28 to TRBJ1-3; 7 bases line up with TRBD1. CDR1 is MDHEN, CDR2 SYDVKM, per germline. The CDR3 loop spans 16 amino acids. The junction had 7 bases not matched to a gene; V was cut back by 5 bases and J by 0 bases. CDR3 bases: TGTGCCAGCAGTCCCGGACAGGACCTCTCTGGAAACACCATATATTTT. Translated: CASSPGQDLSGNTIYF.

The sample holds a few counts of this clone. The chain links TRBV19 to TRBJ1-1; D uncertain. Germline values: CDR1 LNHDA, CDR2 SQIVND (reference sequence). The CDR3 is 13 amino acids. Trimming stripped 3 bases from V and 2 bases from J, with 7 bases between. CDR3 sequence: CASSIFLNTEAFF. CDR3 coding DNA: TGTGCCAGTAGTATCTTTTTAAACACTGAAGCTTTCTTT.

The V call is TRBV30, the J call TRBJ2-1; 11 bases agree with TRBD2. Per the germline V gene, CDR1 is GTSNPN and CDR2 is SVGIG (reference sequence). V lost 6 bases, J lost 6 bases, and 10 bases stayed unmatched. The CDR3 sequence is 15 residues long. The CDR3: CACLLAGGPSNEQFF. The DNA for the CDR3 is TGTGCCTGTCTATTAGCGGGAGGGCCGAGCAATGAGCAGTTCTTC.

The chain employs TRBV24-1 and TRBJ1-5, with 10 bases that match TRBD1. Germline CDR1 and CDR2: KGHDR and SFDVKD. V was pared by 12 bases and J by 7 bases, with 11 bases of the junction left unmatched. This CDR3 region has 14 residues. Here the CDR3 reads CASGDGTGVQPQHF. The CDR3, as DNA: TGTGCCTCCGGGGATGGGACAGGGGTCCAGCCCCAGCATTTT.

This chain links TRBV6-6 with TRBJ2-1; D remains ambiguous. Trimming removed 10 bases at V and 0 bases at J, with 25 bases between. The CDR3 totals 18 residues. CDR1 and CDR2 (germline): MNHNY, SVGAGI (reference sequence). CDR3 residues: CATTRTSLALASYNEQFF. In nucleotides, the CDR3 is TGTGCCACCACTCGGACCAGCTTAGCCCTCGCCTCCTACAATGAGCAGTTCTTC.

The chain links TRBV30 to TRBJ2-7; 8 nucleotides agree with TRBD2. The CDR3 is 13 residues long. The germline gives CDR1 GTSNPN, CDR2 SVGIG (reference sequence). CDR3 residues: CAKSRRGAYEQYF. The CDR3 region has the DNA TGTGCTAAAAGTCGGCGGGGGGCCTACGAGCAGTACTTC.

The chain recombines TRBV18 with TRBJ2-1, with D unclear. CDR3 length: 17 amino acids. Germline V gives CDR1 KGHSH, CDR2 LQKENI. V lost 2 bases and J lost 4, with 18 bases in between. This CDR3 reads CASSPESRRGWYNEQFF. The CDR3 DNA sequence: TGTGCCAGCTCACCAGAGTCGCGCCGCGGTTGGTACAATGAGCAGTTCTTC. The full variable domain, completed using reference TRBV18 and TRBJ2-1, is NAGVMQNPRHLVRRRGQEARLRCSPMKGHSHVYWYRQLPEEGLKFMVYLQKENIIDESGMPKERFSAEFPKEGPSILRIQQVVRGDSAAYFCASSPESRRGWYNEQFFGPGTRLTVL.

This CDR3 is CASSTAGGGNQPQHF. The CDR3 nucleotides are TGTGCCAGTAGTACCGCCGGTGGAGGCAATCAGCCCCAGCATTTT. The rearrangement joins TRBV19 to TRBJ1-5; D is uncertain. The CDR3 is made up of 15 amino acids. Trimming cost V 4 bases and J 2 bases, with 12 bases left between them. CDR1 LNHDA and CDR2 SQIVND come from the germline V gene (reference sequence).

The rearrangement uses TRBV28 and TRBJ2-7; the match to TRBD1 covers 9 bases. V lost 3 bases and J lost 2; bases outside the gene matches: 8. The CDR3 totals 16 residues. Germline assignment: CDR1 MDHEN and CDR2 SYDVKM. The CDR3 reads CASSFGGTGLTYEQYF. The DNA for the CDR3 is TGTGCCAGCAGTTTTGGAGGGACAGGGTTAACCTACGAGCAGTACTTC.

This clone appeared a single time. The gene calls are TRBV9 and TRBJ2-2, with D possibly being TRBD2 (6 bases). V gave up 5 bases and J gave up 4 bases, with 12 bases separating them. The CDR3 sequence is 14 residues long. Germline-derived CDR1 and CDR2 are SGDLS and YYNGEE. The CDR3 DNA reads TGTGCCAGCAGTAGACAGCGGGCCACCGGGGAGCTGTTTTTT. This gives the protein CASSRQRATGELFF.

This clone was found once. The V and J genes are TRBV5-4 and TRBJ2-7, with TRBD2 matching 7 bases. The germline gives CDR1 SGHNT, CDR2 YYREEE (reference sequence). This CDR3 has 15 residues. With 3 bases clipped from V and 0 bases from J, the junction kept 6 bases outside the gene matches. The CDR3 loop is CASSSGRGSSYEQYF. CDR3 bases: TGTGCCAGCAGCTCGGGACGCGGGAGCTCCTACGAGCAGTACTTC.

The gene calls are TRBV18 and TRBJ1-6; a possible D gene is TRBD1 (5 bases). The germline V gene has CDR1 KGHSH and CDR2 LQKENI. This CDR3 spans 15 amino acids. V lost 3 bases and J lost 7, with 13 bases in between. The CDR3 reads CASSPGGSGNSPLHF. For the CDR3, the DNA is TGTGCCAGCTCACCGGGGGGGAGTGGGAATTCACCCCTCCACTTT.